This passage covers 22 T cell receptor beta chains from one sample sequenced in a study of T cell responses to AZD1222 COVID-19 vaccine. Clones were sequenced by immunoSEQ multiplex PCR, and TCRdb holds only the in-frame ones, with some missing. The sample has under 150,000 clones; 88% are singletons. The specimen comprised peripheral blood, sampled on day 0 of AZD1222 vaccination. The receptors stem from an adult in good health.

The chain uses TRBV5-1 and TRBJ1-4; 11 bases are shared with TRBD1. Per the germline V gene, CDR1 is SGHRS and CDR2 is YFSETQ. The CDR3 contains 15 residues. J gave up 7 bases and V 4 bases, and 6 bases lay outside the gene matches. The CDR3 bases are TGCGCCAGCAGCGGTGCGGGACAGGGGGGTGAAAAACTGTTTTTT. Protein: CASSGAGQGGEKLFF. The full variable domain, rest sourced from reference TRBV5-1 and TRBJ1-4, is KAGVTQTPRYLIKTRGQQVTLSCSPISGHRSVSWYQQTPGQGLQFLFEYFSETQRNKGNFPGRFSGRQFSNSRSEMNVSTLELGDSALYLCASSGAGQGGEKLFFGSGTQLSVL.

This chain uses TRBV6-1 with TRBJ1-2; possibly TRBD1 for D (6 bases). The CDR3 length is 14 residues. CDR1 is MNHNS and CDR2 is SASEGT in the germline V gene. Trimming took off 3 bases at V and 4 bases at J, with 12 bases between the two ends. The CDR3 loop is CASSEEQGRYGYTF. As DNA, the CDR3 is TGTGCCAGCAGTGAGGAACAGGGTCGCTATGGCTACACCTTC.

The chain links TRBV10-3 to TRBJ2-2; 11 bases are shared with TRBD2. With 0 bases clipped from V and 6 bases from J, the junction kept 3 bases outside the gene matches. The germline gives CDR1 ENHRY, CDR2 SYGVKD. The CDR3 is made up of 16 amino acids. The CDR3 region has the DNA TGTGCCATCAGTGAGTCTGGACTAGCGGGTGCCGGGGAGCTGTTTTTT. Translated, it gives CAISESGLAGAGELFF.

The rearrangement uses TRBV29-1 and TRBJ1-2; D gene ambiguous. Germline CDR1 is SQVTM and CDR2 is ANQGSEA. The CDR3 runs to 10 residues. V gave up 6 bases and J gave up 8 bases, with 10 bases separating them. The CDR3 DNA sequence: TGCAGCGTAGATTTCGGAGGCTACACCTTC. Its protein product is CSVDFGGYTF.

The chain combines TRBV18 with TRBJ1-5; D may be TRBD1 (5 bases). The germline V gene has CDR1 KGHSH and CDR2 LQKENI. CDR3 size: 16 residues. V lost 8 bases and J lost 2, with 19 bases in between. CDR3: CASTLGVGGGNQPQHF. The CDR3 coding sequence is TGTGCCAGCACCCTAGGGGTTGGAGGGGGCAATCAGCCCCAGCATTTT.

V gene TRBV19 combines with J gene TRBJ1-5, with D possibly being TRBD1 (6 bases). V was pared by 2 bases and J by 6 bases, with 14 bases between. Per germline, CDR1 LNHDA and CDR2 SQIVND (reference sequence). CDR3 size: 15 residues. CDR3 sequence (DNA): TGTGCCAGTAGTATAACAGGGTTGAAGGCTCAGCCCCAGCATTTT. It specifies CASSITGLKAQPQHF.

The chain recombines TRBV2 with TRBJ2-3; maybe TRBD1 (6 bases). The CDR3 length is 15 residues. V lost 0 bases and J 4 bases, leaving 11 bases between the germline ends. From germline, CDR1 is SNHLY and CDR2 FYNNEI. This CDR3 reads CASSEAGAQADTQYF. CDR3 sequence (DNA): TGTGCCAGCAGTGAAGCGGGGGCCCAGGCAGATACGCAGTATTTT. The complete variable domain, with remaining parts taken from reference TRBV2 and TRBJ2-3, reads EPEVTQTPSHQVTQMGQEVILRCVPISNHLYFYWYRQILGQKVEFLVSFYNNEISEKSEIFDDQFSVERPDGSNFTLKIRSTKLEDSAMYFCASSEAGAQADTQYFGPGTRLTVL.

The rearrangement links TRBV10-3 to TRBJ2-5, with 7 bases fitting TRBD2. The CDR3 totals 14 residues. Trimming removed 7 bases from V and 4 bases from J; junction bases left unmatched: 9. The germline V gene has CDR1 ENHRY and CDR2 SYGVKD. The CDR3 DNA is TGTGCCATCAACTCAGCAGCGGGGAGAGAGACCCAGTACTTC. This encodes CAINSAAGRETQYF.

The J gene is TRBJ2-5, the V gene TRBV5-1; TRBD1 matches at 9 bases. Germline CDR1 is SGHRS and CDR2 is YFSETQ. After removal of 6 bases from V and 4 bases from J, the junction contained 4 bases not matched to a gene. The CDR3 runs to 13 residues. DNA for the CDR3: TGCGCCAGCACCCAGACAGGGGGAGAGACCCAGTACTTC. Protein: CASTQTGGETQYF.

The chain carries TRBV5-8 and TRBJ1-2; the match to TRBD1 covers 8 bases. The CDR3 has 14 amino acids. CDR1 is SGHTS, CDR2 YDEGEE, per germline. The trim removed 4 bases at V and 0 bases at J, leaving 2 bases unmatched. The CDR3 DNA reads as TGTGCCAGCAGCAAGGACAGGGCTAACTATGGCTACACCTTC. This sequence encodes CASSKDRANYGYTF.

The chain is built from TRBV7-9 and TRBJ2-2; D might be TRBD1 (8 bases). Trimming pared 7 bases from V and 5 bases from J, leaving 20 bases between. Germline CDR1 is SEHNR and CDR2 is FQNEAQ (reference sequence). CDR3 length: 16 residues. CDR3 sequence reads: CASTHPQGGRTGELFF. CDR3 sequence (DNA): TGTGCCAGCACCCACCCACAGGGGGGGAGGACCGGGGAGCTGTTTTTT.

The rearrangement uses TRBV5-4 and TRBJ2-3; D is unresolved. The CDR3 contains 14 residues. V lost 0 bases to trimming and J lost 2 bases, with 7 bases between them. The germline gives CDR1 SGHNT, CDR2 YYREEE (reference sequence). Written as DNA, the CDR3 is TGTGCCAGCAGCTTGGGTTTTCTCACAGATACGCAGTATTTT. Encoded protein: CASSLGFLTDTQYF.

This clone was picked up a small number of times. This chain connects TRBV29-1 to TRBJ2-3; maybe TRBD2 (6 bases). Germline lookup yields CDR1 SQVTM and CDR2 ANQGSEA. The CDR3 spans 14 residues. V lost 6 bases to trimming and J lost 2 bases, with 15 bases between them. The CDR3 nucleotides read TGCAGCGTGGCAGCGGGTGCCTTCACAGATACGCAGTATTTT. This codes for CSVAAGAFTDTQYF.

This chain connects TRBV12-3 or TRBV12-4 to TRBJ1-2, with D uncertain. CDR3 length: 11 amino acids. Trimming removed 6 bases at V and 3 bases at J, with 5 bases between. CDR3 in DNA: TGTGCCAGCAGATTGTACTATGGCTACACCTTC. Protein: CASRLYYGYTF.

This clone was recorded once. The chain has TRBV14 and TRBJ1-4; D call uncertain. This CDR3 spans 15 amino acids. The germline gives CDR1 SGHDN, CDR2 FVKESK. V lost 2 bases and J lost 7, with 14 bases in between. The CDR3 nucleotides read TGTGCCAGCAGCCAACGGCGGCAGAAAAGTGAAAAACTGTTTTTT. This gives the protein CASSQRRQKSEKLFF.

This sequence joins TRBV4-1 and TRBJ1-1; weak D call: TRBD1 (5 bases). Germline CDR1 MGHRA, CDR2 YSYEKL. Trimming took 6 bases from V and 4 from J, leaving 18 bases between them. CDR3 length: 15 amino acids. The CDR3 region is CASRPEAGGVTEAFF. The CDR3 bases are TGCGCCAGCAGGCCGGAAGCTGGGGGTGTCACTGAAGCTTTCTTT.

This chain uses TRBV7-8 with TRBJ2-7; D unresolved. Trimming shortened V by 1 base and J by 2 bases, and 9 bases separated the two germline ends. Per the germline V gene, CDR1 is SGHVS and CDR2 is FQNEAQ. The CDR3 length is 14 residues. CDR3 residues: CASSLDTSPYEQYF. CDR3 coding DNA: TGTGCCAGCAGCTTAGATACTTCACCCTACGAGCAGTACTTC.

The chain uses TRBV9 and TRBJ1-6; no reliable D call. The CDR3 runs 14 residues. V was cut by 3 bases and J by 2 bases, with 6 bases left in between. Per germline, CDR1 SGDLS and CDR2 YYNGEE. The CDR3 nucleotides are TGTGCCAGCAGCGGAACTACCTATAATTCACCCCTCCACTTT. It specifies CASSGTTYNSPLHF.

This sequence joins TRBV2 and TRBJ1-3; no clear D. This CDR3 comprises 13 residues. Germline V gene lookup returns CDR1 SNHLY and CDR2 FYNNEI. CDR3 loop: CASGGAGRNTIYF. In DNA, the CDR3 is TGTGCAAGCGGCGGCGCTGGGCGAAACACCATATATTTT.

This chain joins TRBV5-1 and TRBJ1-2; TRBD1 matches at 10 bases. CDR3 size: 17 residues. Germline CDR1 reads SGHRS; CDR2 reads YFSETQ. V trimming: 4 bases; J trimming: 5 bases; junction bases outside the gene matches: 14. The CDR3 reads CASSATGGQISWYGYTF. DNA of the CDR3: TGCGCCAGCAGCGCGACAGGGGGCCAAATCTCATGGTATGGCTACACCTTC.

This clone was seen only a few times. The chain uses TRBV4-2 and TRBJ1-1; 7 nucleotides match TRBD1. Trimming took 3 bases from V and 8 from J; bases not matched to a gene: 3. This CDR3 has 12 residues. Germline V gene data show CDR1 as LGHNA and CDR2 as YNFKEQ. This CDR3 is CASSHQTGEAFF. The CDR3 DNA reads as TGTGCCAGCAGCCATCAGACAGGGGAAGCTTTCTTT.

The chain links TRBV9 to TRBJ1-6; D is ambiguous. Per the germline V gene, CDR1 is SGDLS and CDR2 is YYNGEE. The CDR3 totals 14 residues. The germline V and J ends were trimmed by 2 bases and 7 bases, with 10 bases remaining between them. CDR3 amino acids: CASSVGSWNSPLHF. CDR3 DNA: TGTGCCAGCAGCGTGGGGAGTTGGAATTCACCCCTCCACTTT.